This TCR beta chain derives from a study of OX40 agonist ivuxolimab in advanced cancers. Study background: From roughly 20 to 85 years was the age range, with a mean of approximately 63 years, and approximately 84% were male.

This CDR3 is 15 amino acids long. The V gene lost 2 bases and the J gene lost 6 bases, with 14 bases spanning the gap. Germline CDR1 LNHDA, CDR2 SQIVND (reference sequence). Libraries were prepared by immunoSEQ multiplex PCR; TCRdb keeps only in-frame clonotypes and omits some of them. The sample consists of under 70,000 clones, 70% to 90% of them appearing once. The receptor was isolated from an adult with an advanced solid tumor such as melanoma, head and neck, liver or kidney cancer. This material consisted of CD4+ or CD8+ T cells sorted from blood, taken in a trial of the OX40 agonist ivuxolimab. This chain joins TRBV19 and TRBJ2-1; D may be TRBD1 or TRBD2 (5 bases each). The CDR3 DNA sequence: TGTGCCAGTAGTATAAGGGACCCGAGGGGCAATGAGCAGTTCTTC. This encodes CASSIRDPRGNEQFF.